Described below is a single T cell receptor (beta chain) sequence and its context. The record originates from a study of blood T cell repertoires in COVID-19. This CDR3 region has 14 residues. Trimming stripped 3 bases from V and 2 bases from J, with 11 bases between. Germline CDR1 reads LGHNA; CDR2 reads YNFKEQ. Assay used: immunoSEQ multiplex PCR; TCRdb lists only in-frame clones, some missing. The sample lists about 80,000 clones; about four fifths were seen once. The chain uses TRBV4-2 and TRBJ2-7; D gene uncertain. This TCR derives from a man at least 80 years old with acute or convalescent COVID-19. Sequencing used peripheral blood. This chain's CDR3 is CASSHSVRTYEQYF. In nucleotides, the CDR3 is TGTGCCAGCAGCCATTCGGTCAGGACCTACGAGCAGTACTTC.